This T cell receptor (beta chain) was documented in a study of blood T cell repertoires in COVID-19. Study details: Italy, Spain and the United States were the sources of the convalescent and acute COVID-19 samples. From T cells, B-cell-depleted T cells, or PBMCs came the material, which was cDNA or gDNA.

This CDR3 has 14 residues. V dropped 5 bases and J dropped 3 bases, with 13 bases sitting between them. CDR1 is MDHEN and CDR2 is SYDVKM in the germline V gene. Authors' data handling: Scientists estimated how many nucleated cells there were by amplifying reference gene primers. Clones were read by immunoSEQ multiplex PCR, and TCRdb kept only the in-frame ones, dropping some. V and J calls and clone size are copied from that table; D and trimming were computed from the DNA. The repertoire has over 100,000 clones, about nine tenths of them found once; the top ten carry 10% to 13%. This chain links TRBV28 with TRBJ1-1, with TRBD1 as a possible D gene (6 bases). The sequenced material came from peripheral blood. The sequence derives from a man aged 45-60 years with acute or convalescent COVID-19. The CDR3 DNA sequence: TGTGCCAGCAGTGCGCAGGGGACCCACACTGAAGCTTTCTTT. This codes for CASSAQGTHTEAFF. The variable domain in full, completed from reference TRBV28 and TRBJ1-1, reads DVKVTQSSRYLVKRTGEKVFLECVQDMDHENMFWYRQDPGLGLRLIYFSYDVKMKEKGDIPEGYSVSREKKERFSLILESASTNQTSMYLCASSAQGTHTEAFFGQGTRLTVV.